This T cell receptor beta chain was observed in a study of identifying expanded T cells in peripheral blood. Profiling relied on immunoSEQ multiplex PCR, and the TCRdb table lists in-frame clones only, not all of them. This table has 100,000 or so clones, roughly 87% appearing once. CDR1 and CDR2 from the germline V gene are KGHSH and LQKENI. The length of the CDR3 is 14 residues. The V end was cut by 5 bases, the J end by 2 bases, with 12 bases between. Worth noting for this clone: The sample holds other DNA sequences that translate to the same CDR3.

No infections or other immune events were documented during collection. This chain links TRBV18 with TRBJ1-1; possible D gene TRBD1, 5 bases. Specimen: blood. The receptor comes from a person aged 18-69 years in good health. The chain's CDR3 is CASSTQDINTEAFF. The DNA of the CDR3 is TGTGCCAGCTCAACGCAGGACATCAACACTGAAGCTTTCTTT.